This T cell receptor (beta chain) was captured by sequencing in a study of CD8 T cells in ankylosing spondylitis. This clonotype occurred a few times. What it binds is unknown. Points from the study as a whole: Researchers report that disease-linked clones proved CD8+ and relatively rare in peripheral blood. Seemingly distinctive of ankylosing spondylitis blood was a TCR beta motif formed by eight highly homologous variants. Matched synovial fluid from ankylosing spondylitis patients was reported to be enriched for disease-linked clones.

Each CDR3 protein gets one entry after TCRdb re-called the 5' RACE reads with MiXCR. The table includes 700,000 to 850,000 distinct CDR3 sequences, around 11% detected once. The source material was blood, either unsorted or a sorted T cell fraction (not recorded which). The origin of this receptor is a male donor with ankylosing spondylitis.

The CDR3 is CASSLTSGGTYEQYF. The CDR3 nucleotides read TGTGCCAGCAGCCTTACTAGCGGGGGTACCTACGAGCAGTACTTC. This sequence joins TRBV11-2 and TRBJ2-7; 11 bases align to TRBD2. Germline CDR1 is SGHAT and CDR2 is FQNNGV. There are 15 residues in the CDR3. V was pared by 5 bases and J by 2 bases, with 5 bases of the junction left unmatched.